The text below deals with one T cell receptor beta chain. The method was immunoSEQ multiplex PCR; TCRdb's version includes in-frame clones alone and lacks a portion of them. The sample data list roughly 7,300 clones. The data belong to a study of synovial regulatory T cells in juvenile arthritis. The germline gives CDR1 SGHRS, CDR2 YFSETQ. CDR3 length: 13 amino acids. DNA is not on record. This sequence joins TRBV5-1 and TRBJ2-7; with no DNA, the TCRdb D assignment of TRBD1 cannot be verified. The sequenced material came from Treg cells from blood. The subset was: remaining (HLA-DR-negative) circulating blood Treg cells. The sequence derives from a donor between 2 and 35 years old with juvenile idiopathic arthritis. The CDR3 region is CASLGQGSYEQYF. The variable domain in full, completed from reference TRBV5-1 and TRBJ2-7, reads KAGVTQTPRYLIKTRGQQVTLSCSPISGHRSVSWYQQTPGQGLQFLFEYFSETQRNKGNFPGRFSGRQFSNSRSEMNVSTLELGDSALYLCASLGQGSYEQYFGPGTRLTVT.